The text below deals with one T cell receptor (beta chain). Its cognate antigen is unknown. Germline CDR1 and CDR2: LNHDA and SQIVND (reference sequence). The CDR3 contains 15 residues. V shed 1 base and J shed 0 bases, with 6 bases lying between them. This record comes from a study of T cell responses to AZD1222 COVID-19 vaccine. Study-wide results and limits: Dominant CD4 TCR responses targeted spike regions 160-218 and 743-854. Only 6 or 7 individuals given AZD1222 were seropositive at baseline. Repertoire collection took place solely once the T cell response had peaked. Donors were mostly white British, more females; clonal diversity possibly underestimated.

Measured with immunoSEQ multiplex PCR; TCRdb has only the in-frame clones, and not every one. In the table there are 43,000 or so clones, 90% of which are singletons. The sample here was peripheral blood, taken 28 days after the second AZD1222 dose. The gene calls are TRBV19 and TRBJ2-2; D remains unclear. The TCR was taken from an adult who received the AZD1222 COVID-19 vaccine. This CDR3 is CASSIGRPNTGELFF. The CDR3 bases are TGTGCCAGTAGTATAGGACGGCCGAACACCGGGGAGCTGTTTTTT.